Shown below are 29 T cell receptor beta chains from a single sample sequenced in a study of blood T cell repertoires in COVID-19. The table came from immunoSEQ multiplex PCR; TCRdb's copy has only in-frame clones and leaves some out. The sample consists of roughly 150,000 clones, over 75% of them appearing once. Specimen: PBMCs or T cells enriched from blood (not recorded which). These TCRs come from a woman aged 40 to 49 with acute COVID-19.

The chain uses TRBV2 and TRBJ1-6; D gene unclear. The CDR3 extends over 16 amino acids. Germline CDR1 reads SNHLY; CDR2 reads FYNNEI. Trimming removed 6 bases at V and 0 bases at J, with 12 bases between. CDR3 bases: TGTGCCAGCAGGTTACAAGCTAGCTCCTATAATTCACCCCTCCACTTT. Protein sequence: CASRLQASSYNSPLHF.

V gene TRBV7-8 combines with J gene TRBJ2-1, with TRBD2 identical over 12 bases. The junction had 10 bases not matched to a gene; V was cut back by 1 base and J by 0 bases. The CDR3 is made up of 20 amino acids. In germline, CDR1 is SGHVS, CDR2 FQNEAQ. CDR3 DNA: TGTGCCAGCAGCTTAGTGGACGGACTAGCGGGACGAAGCTCCTACAATGAGCAGTTCTTC. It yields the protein CASSLVDGLAGRSSYNEQFF.

The DNA for the CDR3 is TGTGCCAGCTCACCATCACTAGCGGGGGGGGGTGAGCAGTACTTC. Amino acid sequence: CASSPSLAGGGEQYF. V is TRBV18 and J is TRBJ2-7; 13 bases align to TRBD2. In germline, CDR1 is KGHSH, CDR2 LQKENI. Trimming cost V 2 bases and J 7 bases; bases outside gene matches: 5. CDR3 length: 15 amino acids.

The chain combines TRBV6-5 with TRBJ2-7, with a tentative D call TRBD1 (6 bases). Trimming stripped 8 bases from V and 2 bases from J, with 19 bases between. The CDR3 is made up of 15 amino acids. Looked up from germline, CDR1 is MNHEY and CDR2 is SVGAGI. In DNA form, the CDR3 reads TGTGCCAGCCTCCCAAGAGCCGGACAGACCTACGAGCAGTACTTC. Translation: CASLPRAGQTYEQYF.

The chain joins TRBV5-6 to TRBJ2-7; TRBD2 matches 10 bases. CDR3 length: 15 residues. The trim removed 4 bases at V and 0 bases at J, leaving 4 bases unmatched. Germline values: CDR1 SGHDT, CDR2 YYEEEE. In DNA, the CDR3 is TGTGCCAGCAGCCAGGGACTAGCGAGCTCCTACGAGCAGTACTTC. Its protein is CASSQGLASSYEQYF.

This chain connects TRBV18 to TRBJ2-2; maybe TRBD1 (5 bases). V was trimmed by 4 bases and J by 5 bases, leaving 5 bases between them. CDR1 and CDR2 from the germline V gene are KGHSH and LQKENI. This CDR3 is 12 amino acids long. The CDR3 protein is CASSRQTGELFF. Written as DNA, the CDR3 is TGTGCCAGCTCACGACAGACCGGGGAGCTGTTTTTT.

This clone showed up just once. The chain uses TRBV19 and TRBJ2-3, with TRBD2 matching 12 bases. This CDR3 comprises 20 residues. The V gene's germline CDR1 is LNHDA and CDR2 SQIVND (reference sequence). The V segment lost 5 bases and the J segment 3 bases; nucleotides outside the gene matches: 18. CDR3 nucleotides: TGTGCCAGTAGTGTCCCTAGCGGGAGGGCCGTTGAAACCTTGACAGATACGCAGTATTTT. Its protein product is CASSVPSGRAVETLTDTQYF.

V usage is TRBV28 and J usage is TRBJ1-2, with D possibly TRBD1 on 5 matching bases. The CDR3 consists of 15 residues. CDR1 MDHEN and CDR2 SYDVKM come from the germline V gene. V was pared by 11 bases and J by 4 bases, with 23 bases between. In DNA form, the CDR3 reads TGTGCCTCAAGTTTCCGGGAGGGGTCTACCTATGGCTACACCTTC. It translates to CASSFREGSTYGYTF.

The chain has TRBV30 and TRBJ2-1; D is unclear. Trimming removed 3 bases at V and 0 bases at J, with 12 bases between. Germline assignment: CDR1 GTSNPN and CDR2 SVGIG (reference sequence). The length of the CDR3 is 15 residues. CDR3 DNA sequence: TGTGCCTGGAGCGGGTCGGAGAGCTCCTACAATGAGCAGTTCTTC. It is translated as CAWSGSESSYNEQFF.

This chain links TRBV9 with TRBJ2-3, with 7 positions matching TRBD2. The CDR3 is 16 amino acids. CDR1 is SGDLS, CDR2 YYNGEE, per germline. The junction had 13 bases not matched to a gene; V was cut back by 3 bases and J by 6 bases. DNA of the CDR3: TGTGCCAGCAGCGGGGCCATACCGGGAGGACCGGATACGCAGTATTTT. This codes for CASSGAIPGGPDTQYF.

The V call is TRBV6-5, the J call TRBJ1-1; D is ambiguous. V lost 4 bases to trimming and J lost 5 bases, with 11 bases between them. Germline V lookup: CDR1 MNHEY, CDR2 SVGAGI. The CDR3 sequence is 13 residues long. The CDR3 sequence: CASSSPGRTEAFF. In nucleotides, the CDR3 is TGTGCCAGCAGTTCCCCGGGGAGGACTGAAGCTTTCTTT.

The DNA for the CDR3 is TGTGCCAGTAGTATAGGAGGACGTCCCCAGGGTGAAAAACTGTTTTTT. It specifies CASSIGGRPQGEKLFF. This sequence joins TRBV19 and TRBJ1-4; a weak D match, TRBD1 (5 bases). CDR3 size: 16 residues. The V and J ends lost 1 base and 7 bases respectively, with 16 bases between them. Germline-derived CDR1 and CDR2 are LNHDA and SQIVND (reference sequence).

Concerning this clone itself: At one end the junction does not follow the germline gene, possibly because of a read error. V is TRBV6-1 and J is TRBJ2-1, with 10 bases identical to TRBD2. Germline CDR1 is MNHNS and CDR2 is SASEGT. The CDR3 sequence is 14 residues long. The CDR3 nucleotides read TGTGCCAGCAGGGAAGCGGGAGGGCCGGGGGAGCAGTTCTTC. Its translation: CASREAGGPGEQFF.

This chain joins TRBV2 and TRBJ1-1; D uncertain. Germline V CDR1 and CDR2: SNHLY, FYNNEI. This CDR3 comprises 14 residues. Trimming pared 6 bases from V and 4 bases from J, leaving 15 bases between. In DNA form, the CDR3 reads TGTGCCAGCAGCTACGCCCCCGGGTCCACTGAAGCTTTCTTT. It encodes CASSYAPGSTEAFF.

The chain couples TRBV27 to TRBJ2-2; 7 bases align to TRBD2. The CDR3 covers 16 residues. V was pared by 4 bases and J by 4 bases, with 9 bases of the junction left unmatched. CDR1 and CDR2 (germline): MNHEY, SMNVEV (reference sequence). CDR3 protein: CASSSQAGTGTGELFF. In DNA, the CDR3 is TGTGCCAGCAGTTCCCAAGCGGGGACGGGCACCGGGGAGCTGTTTTTT.

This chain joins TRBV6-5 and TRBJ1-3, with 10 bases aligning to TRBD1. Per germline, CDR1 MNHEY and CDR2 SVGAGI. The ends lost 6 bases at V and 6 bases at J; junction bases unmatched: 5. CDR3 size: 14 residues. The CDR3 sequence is CASSLDRGENTIYF. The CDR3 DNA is TGTGCCAGCAGCCTGGACAGGGGGGAAAACACCATATATTTT.

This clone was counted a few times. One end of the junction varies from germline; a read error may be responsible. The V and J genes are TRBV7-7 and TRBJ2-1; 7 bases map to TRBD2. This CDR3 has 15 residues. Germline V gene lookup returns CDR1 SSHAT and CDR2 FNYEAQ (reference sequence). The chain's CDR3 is CASSLVLAAYNEQFF. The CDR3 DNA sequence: TGTGCTAGCAGCTTAGTTCTAGCGGCCTACAATGAGCAGTTCTTC.

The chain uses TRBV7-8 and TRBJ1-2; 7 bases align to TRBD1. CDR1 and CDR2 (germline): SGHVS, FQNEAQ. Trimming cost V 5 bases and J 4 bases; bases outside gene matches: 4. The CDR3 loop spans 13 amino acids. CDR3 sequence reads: CASSAQGGYGYTF. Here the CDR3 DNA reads TGTGCCAGCAGCGCGCAGGGGGGCTATGGCTACACCTTC.

The CDR3, as DNA: TGCAGCGTTGTCCTCTCAGGGGGAAGCACAGATACGCAGTATTTT. Protein product: CSVVLSGGSTDTQYF. The genes are TRBV29-1 and TRBJ2-3, with 7 bases matching TRBD1. The germline gives CDR1 SQVTM, CDR2 ANQGSEA. Losses at the gene ends were 4 bases for V and 0 bases for J; bases not matched to a gene: 7. CDR3 length: 15 amino acids.

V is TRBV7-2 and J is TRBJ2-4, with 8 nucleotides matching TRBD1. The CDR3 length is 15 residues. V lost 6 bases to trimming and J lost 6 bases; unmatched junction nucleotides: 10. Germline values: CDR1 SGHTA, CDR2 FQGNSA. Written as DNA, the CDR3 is TGTGCCAGCAGTCTCGACCGGGACAGGATAAACATTCAGTACTTC. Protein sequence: CASSLDRDRINIQYF.

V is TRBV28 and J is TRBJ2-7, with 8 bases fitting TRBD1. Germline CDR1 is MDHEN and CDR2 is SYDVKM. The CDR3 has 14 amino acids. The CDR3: CASSSTIRGRAGDV. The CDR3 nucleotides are TGTGCCAGCAGTTCTACAATCAGGGGGCGCGCTGGGGACGTC.

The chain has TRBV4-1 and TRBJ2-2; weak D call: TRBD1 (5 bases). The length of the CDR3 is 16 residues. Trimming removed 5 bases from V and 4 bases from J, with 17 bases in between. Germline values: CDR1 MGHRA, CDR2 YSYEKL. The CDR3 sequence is CASSSPLRQPTGELFF. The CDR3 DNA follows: TGCGCCAGCAGCTCACCCCTTCGACAGCCCACCGGGGAGCTGTTTTTT.

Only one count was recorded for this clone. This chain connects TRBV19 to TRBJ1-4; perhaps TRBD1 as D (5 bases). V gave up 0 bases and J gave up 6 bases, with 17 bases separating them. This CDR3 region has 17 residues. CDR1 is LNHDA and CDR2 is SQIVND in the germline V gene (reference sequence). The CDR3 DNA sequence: TGTGCCAGTAGTATAGATCCTGACAGTATGCGAGATGAAAAACTGTTTTTT. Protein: CASSIDPDSMRDEKLFF.

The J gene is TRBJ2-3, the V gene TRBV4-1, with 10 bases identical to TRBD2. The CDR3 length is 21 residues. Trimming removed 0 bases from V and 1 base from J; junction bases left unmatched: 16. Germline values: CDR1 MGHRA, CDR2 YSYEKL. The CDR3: CASSQDRSSGSPIERTDTQYF. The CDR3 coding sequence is TGCGCCAGCAGCCAAGATCGGTCTAGCGGGAGCCCCATTGAACGCACAGATACGCAGTATTTT.

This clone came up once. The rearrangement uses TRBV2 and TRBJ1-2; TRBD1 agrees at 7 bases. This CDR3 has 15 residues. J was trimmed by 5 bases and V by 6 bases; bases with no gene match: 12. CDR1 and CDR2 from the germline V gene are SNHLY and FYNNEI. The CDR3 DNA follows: TGTGCCAGCAGCGTAGCCGGGACAGCCCTTTATGGCTACACCTTC. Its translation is CASSVAGTALYGYTF.

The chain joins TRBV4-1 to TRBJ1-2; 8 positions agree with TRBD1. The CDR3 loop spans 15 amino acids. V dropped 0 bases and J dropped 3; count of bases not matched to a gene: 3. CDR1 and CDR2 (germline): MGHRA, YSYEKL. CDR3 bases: TGCGCCAGCAGCCAAGATTACAGGGGGGACTATGGCTACACCTTC. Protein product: CASSQDYRGDYGYTF.

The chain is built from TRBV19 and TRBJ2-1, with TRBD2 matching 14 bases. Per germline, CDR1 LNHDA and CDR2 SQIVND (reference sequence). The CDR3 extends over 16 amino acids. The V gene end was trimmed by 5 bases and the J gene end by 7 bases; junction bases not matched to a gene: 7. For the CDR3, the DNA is TGTGCCAGTAGTCTCCAGGGACTAGCGGGAGAGAATGAGCAGTTCTTC. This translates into CASSLQGLAGENEQFF.

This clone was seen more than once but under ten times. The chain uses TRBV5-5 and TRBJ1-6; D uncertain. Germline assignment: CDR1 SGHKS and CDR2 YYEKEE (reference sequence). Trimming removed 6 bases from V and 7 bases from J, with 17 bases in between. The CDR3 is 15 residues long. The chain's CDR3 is CASNPGGGPNSPLHF. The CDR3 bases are TGTGCCAGCAACCCAGGTGGAGGGCCCAATTCACCCCTCCACTTT.

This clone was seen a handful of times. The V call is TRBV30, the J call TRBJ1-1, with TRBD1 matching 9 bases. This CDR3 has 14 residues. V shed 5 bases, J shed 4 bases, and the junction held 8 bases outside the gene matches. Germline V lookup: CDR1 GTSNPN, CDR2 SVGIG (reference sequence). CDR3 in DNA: TGTGCCTGGTGTAGACAGGGGGGCGGCACTGAAGCTTTCTTT. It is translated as CAWCRQGGGTEAFF.